The entry below describes one T cell receptor beta chain. What it binds is not known. These data belong to a study of cytomegalovirus exposure and HLA in healthy donors. Study background: The same platform used for the roughly 600 first-cohort repertoires was also used for the 120 validation repertoires, as a later analysis reported. Study-level points and caveats: The authors confirmed in vitro that a few CMV-associated chains were specific for CMV antigens.

Profiling relied on immunoSEQ multiplex PCR, and the TCRdb table lists in-frame clones only, not all of them. The data contain some 310,000 clones, 88% of them singletons. The receptor comes from a man under 40 in good health and CMV-seronegative. The sample was PBMCs.

CDR3 region: CASSQDLLAGGGYNEQFF. CDR3 sequence (DNA): TGCGCCAGCAGCCAAGATCTGCTAGCGGGGGGCGGTTACAATGAGCAGTTCTTC. The chain links TRBV4-1 to TRBJ2-1, with 11 nucleotides matching TRBD2. J was trimmed by 4 bases and V by 0 bases; bases with no gene match: 8. The CDR3 loop spans 18 amino acids. Germline CDR1 and CDR2: MGHRA and YSYEKL.